The rows below give T cell receptor beta chains drawn from one sample of a study of cytomegalovirus exposure and HLA in healthy donors. The assay was immunoSEQ multiplex PCR, and TCRdb's table has in-frame clones only and misses some. The sample lists about 330,000 clones; around 86% were seen once. The sequenced sample consisted of PBMCs. Receptors originate from a woman aged 18-29 years in good health and CMV-seronegative. The CDR3 runs from the conserved cysteine through the conserved F or W. D genes are given only for firm matches. Expanded clones get a size class; other rows say once, few or many, or leave the size out.

. | . | TRBJ2-6 | TRBV30 | TGTGCCTGGAGGGACAACGCTGGGGCCAACATCCTGACTTTC | CAWRDNAGANILTF
. | TRBD1 | TRBJ2-1 | TRBV18 | TGTGCCAGCTCACTTGGACAGGCCCTGGGTAGGGAGCAGTTCTTC | CASSLGQALGREQFF
few | . | TRBJ2-5 | TRBV7-2 | TGTGCCAGCAGCTTACGAGGGAGAGAGACCCAGTACTTC | CASSLRGRETQYF
. | TRBD1 | TRBJ2-7 | TRBV11-2 | TGTGCCAGCAGCTTGGTTATGGACAGGTCCTACGAGCAGTACTTC | CASSLVMDRSYEQYF
. | . | TRBJ1-1 | TRBV5-1 | TGCGCCAGCAGCTACACCTTACATAAGAACACTGAAGCTTTCTTT | CASSYTLHKNTEAFF
. | TRBD2 | TRBJ2-3 | TRBV18 | TGTGCCAGCTCACGGGCGGGAGATACAGATACGCAGTATTTT | CASSRAGDTDTQYF
. | . | TRBJ1-1 | TRBV6-5 | TGTGCCAGCAGTTACTCTCTAGGCAGGAACACTGAAGCTTTCTTT | CASSYSLGRNTEAFF
. | TRBD2 | TRBJ2-7 | TRBV11-1 | TGTGCCAGCGGGACTAGCGGAACCTACGAGCAGTACTTC | CASGTSGTYEQYF
. | TRBD1 | TRBJ1-1 | TRBV28 | TGTGCCAGCTCCCCGGGACAGCACACTGAAGCTTTCTTT | CASSPGQHTEAFF
. | . | TRBJ1-2 | TRBV7-9 | TGTGCCAGCCGATTGGGGCCCGGAGTGAGGTTGGGTGGCTACACCTTC | CASRLGPGVRLGGYTF
. | . | TRBJ2-7 | TRBV7-9 | TGTGCCAGCACTCAAGGGAGCATGAGCTCCTACGAGCAGTACTTC | CASTQGSMSSYEQYF
once | . | TRBJ2-2 | TRBV11-1 | TGTGCCAGCAGCTGGGGACTGGGGGACACCGGGGAGCTGTTTTTT | CASSWGLGDTGELFF
. | . | TRBJ2-7 | TRBV7-8 | TGTGCCAGCAGCTTAGGCAGGGGAGGGCGGGAGCAGTACTTC | CASSLGRGGREQYF
. | . | TRBJ2-5 | TRBV19 | TGTGCCAGTAGCGGGAGTTGGGAGACCCAGTACTTC | CASSGSWETQYF
. | . | TRBJ1-4 | TRBV6-5 | TGTGCCAGCAGTTACCTGGGAGCTACTAATGAAAAACTGTTTTTT | CASSYLGATNEKLFF
. | . | TRBJ2-1 | TRBV4-1 | TGCGCCAGCGGACAGCTTTGGGCGAACAATGAGCAGTTCTTC | CASGQLWANNEQFF